These 17 T cell receptor beta chains were all obtained from the same sample, sequenced in a study of shared clonotypes between healthy human individuals. Naive CD8 populations comprised CD45RO-negative cells positively selected for CCR7, excluding terminally differentiated effector memory CD45RA+ cells. Repertoires were generated with immunoSEQ multiplex PCR, while TCRdb's copy carries only in-frame clones and drops some. In the table there are around 2,000,000 clones, 85% to 95% of which are singletons. Sequenced: naive CD8+ T cells from PBMCs. Source of these receptors: a man between 18 and 35 years old in good health. Some clones in this sample may be carry-over from other donors' samples.

This clone was seen just once. This chain joins TRBV28 and TRBJ2-3; 7 bases map to TRBD2. CDR1 and CDR2 (germline): MDHEN, SYDVKM. The length of the CDR3 is 17 residues. J was trimmed by 2 bases and V by 8 bases; bases with no gene match: 16. The CDR3 here is CASGVTRLAETTDTQYF. The CDR3 DNA reads as TGTGCCAGCGGAGTAACCCGGCTAGCGGAGACCACAGATACGCAGTATTTT.

The chain is built from TRBV7-9 and TRBJ2-1, with 10 bases fitting TRBD1. The CDR3 has 13 amino acids. Looked up from germline, CDR1 is SEHNR and CDR2 is FQNEAQ (reference sequence). The V and J ends lost 6 bases and 8 bases, in that order; junction bases with no gene match: 4. CDR3 in amino acids: CASRDRGIHEQFF. The CDR3 DNA is TGTGCCAGCAGGGACAGGGGGATCCATGAGCAGTTCTTC.

The chain links TRBV19 to TRBJ1-5; D gene uncertain. This CDR3 comprises 15 residues. The germline CDR1 and CDR2 sequences are LNHDA and SQIVND (reference sequence). V was pared by 3 bases and J by 1 base, with 10 bases between. The DNA for the CDR3 is TGTGCCAGTAGTATTTTGGACGGAAGCAATCAGCCCCAGCATTTT. Translating gives CASSILDGSNQPQHF. The full variable domain, completed using reference TRBV19 and TRBJ1-5, is DGGITQSPKYLFRKEGQNVTLSCEQNLNHDAMYWYRQDPGQGLRLIYYSQIVNDFQKGDIAEGYSVSREKKESFPLTVTSAQKNPTAFYLCASSILDGSNQPQHFGDGTRLSIL.

This chain joins TRBV2 and TRBJ2-7; D assignment may be TRBD1 or TRBD2 (5 bases each). The length of the CDR3 is 15 residues. Trimming stripped 4 bases from V and 0 bases from J, with 13 bases between. Germline loops: CDR1 SNHLY, CDR2 FYNNEI. CDR3 in amino acids: CASSAGDGSSYEQYF. The CDR3, as DNA: TGTGCCAGCAGTGCTGGGGACGGTAGCTCCTACGAGCAGTACTTC.

The chain recombines TRBV6-1 with TRBJ2-1, with D possibly called TRBD1 or TRBD2 (5 bases each). With 3 bases removed from V and 2 bases from J, the gap between germline ends came to 14 bases. Germline V gene lookup returns CDR1 MNHNS and CDR2 SASEGT. The CDR3 is 16 residues long. CDR3 region: CASSDPGRTTYNEQFF. The CDR3 coding sequence is TGTGCCAGCAGTGACCCGGGACGAACTACCTACAATGAGCAGTTCTTC.

This clone was seen only once. The gene calls are TRBV19 and TRBJ2-2; 7 bases line up with TRBD1. Germline CDR1 reads LNHDA; CDR2 reads SQIVND (reference sequence). Losses at the gene ends were 8 bases for V and 4 bases for J; bases not matched to a gene: 10. The CDR3 sequence is 15 residues long. The CDR3 coding sequence is TGTGCCAGTCATTTAAACAGGGGAAGCACCGGGGAGCTGTTTTTT. Translation: CASHLNRGSTGELFF.

In DNA, the CDR3 is TGCGCCAGCAGCCAAGAACCTAGCGGAGGGGAGGCCGGGGAGCTGTTTTTT. Translated: CASSQEPSGGEAGELFF. The V call is TRBV4-3, the J call TRBJ2-2; 7 nucleotides agree with TRBD2. The trim removed 0 bases at V and 6 bases at J, leaving 10 bases unmatched. CDR3 size: 17 residues. Germline V gene lookup returns CDR1 LGHNA and CDR2 YSLEER.

The V gene is TRBV11-2, the J gene TRBJ1-3; 8 nucleotides align to TRBD1. The CDR3 contains 16 residues. Germline V CDR1 and CDR2: SGHAT, FQNNGV. V lost 5 bases and J lost 1; bases outside the gene matches: 7. The CDR3 protein is CASSTDRGFSGNTIYF. The CDR3 bases are TGTGCCAGCAGCACCGACAGGGGATTTTCTGGAAACACCATATATTTT.

The chain links TRBV19 to TRBJ2-1, with TRBD2 as a possible D gene (6 bases). Per germline, CDR1 LNHDA and CDR2 SQIVND (reference sequence). Trimming took 3 bases from V and 7 from J, leaving 13 bases between them. This CDR3 contains 14 residues. CDR3 nucleotide sequence: TGTGCCAGTAGTATCCGGGAGTACATGAATGAGCAGTTCTTC. Protein: CASSIREYMNEQFF.

V usage is TRBV10-2 and J usage is TRBJ2-7; 9 nucleotides agree with TRBD2. Germline V lookup: CDR1 WSHSY, CDR2 SAAADI. J gave up 0 bases and V 2 bases, and 2 bases lay outside the gene matches. CDR3 length: 15 residues. CDR3 protein: CASSETSGYSYEQYF. In nucleotides, the CDR3 is TGCGCCAGCAGTGAGACTAGCGGGTACTCCTACGAGCAGTACTTC.

In its sample, this clone was seen once. A read error is likely here: a far larger clone is one base away. This same CDR3 is encoded by further DNA sequences in the sample. The V call is TRBV6-5, the J call TRBJ2-7, with a possible D match to TRBD2 (6 bases). Trimming pared 6 bases from V and 4 bases from J, leaving 10 bases between. The CDR3 spans 12 residues. The germline gives CDR1 MNHEY, CDR2 SVGAGI. CDR3 DNA: TGTGCCAGCAGCCCCCGGGGGTACGAGCAGTACTTC. This codes for CASSPRGYEQYF.

V gene TRBV10-3 combines with J gene TRBJ1-3; 12 bases are shared with TRBD1. The CDR3 consists of 15 residues. V shed 7 bases and J 8 bases; nucleotides not matched to a gene: 9. Germline values: CDR1 ENHRY, CDR2 SYGVKD. Here the CDR3 DNA reads TGTGCCATCAATCCGGGGACAGGGGGCAGGGACACCATATATTTT. Its protein product is CAINPGTGGRDTIYF.

This chain links TRBV27 with TRBJ1-1, with 7 bases matching TRBD1. V was pared by 4 bases and J by 4 bases, with 6 bases of the junction left unmatched. CDR3 size: 14 residues. The germline V gene has CDR1 MNHEY and CDR2 SMNVEV (reference sequence). CDR3 sequence (DNA): TGTGCCAGCAGTTCGACAGGGCAAAGCACTGAAGCTTTCTTT. It specifies CASSSTGQSTEAFF.

The chain has TRBV6-5 and TRBJ2-7, with D possibly TRBD2 on 6 matching bases. V lost 4 bases, J lost 5 bases, and 15 bases lay in between. The germline CDR1 and CDR2 sequences are MNHEY and SVGAGI. This CDR3 is built from 14 residues. CDR3: CASSFGLPGDEQYF. CDR3 coding DNA: TGTGCCAGCAGTTTTGGGCTCCCGGGGGACGAGCAGTACTTC.

A single count supports this clone. V is TRBV4-1 and J is TRBJ2-7; D perhaps matches TRBD1 (6 bases). V lost 2 bases to trimming and J lost 1 base, with 15 bases between them. The CDR3 runs to 16 residues. Germline V CDR1 and CDR2: MGHRA, YSYEKL. The CDR3 sequence is CASSQNTGTLSYEQYF. CDR3 nucleotides: TGCGCCAGCAGCCAAAATACCGGGACATTATCCTACGAGCAGTACTTC.

This chain connects TRBV6-5 to TRBJ2-2; tentatively, D is TRBD1 or TRBD2 (5 bases each). CDR3 length: 14 residues. Germline V gene data show CDR1 as MNHEY and CDR2 as SVGAGI. V gave up 5 bases and J gave up 6 bases, with 13 bases separating them. The DNA for the CDR3 is TGTGCCAGCAGTAGCGGATTAGGGGCCGGGGAGCTGTTTTTT. Protein sequence: CASSSGLGAGELFF.

As concerns this clone: This specimen includes other DNA sequences encoding the same CDR3. This chain connects TRBV5-8 to TRBJ2-3; the match to TRBD1 covers 10 bases. The CDR3 contains 15 residues. After removal of 0 bases from V and 6 bases from J, the junction contained 4 bases not matched to a gene. The germline CDR1 and CDR2 sequences are SGHTS and YDEGEE. CDR3 DNA: TGTGCCAGCAGCTTGGGACAGGGGGCAGGTGATACGCAGTATTTT. It translates to CASSLGQGAGDTQYF.